These 2 T cell receptor beta chains originate from one sample sequenced in a study of OX40 agonist ivuxolimab in advanced cancers. Profiled with immunoSEQ multiplex PCR; TCRdb holds only in-frame clones, not every one. The table includes more than 70,000 clones, about 85% detected once. The sequences come from CD4+ or CD8+ T cells sorted from blood, collected in a trial of the OX40 agonist ivuxolimab. The receptors originated from an adult with an advanced solid tumor such as melanoma, head and neck, liver or kidney cancer.

This clone appeared a single time. This rearrangement joins TRBV6-1 to TRBJ2-5; tentative D call: TRBD1 (6 bases). CDR1 and CDR2 (germline): MNHNS, SASEGT. This CDR3 contains 17 residues. Trimming left V 2 bases short and J 4 bases short, with 20 bases between. Here the CDR3 reads CASSEFGQGQGIETQYF. CDR3 coding DNA: TGTGCCAGCAGTGAATTTGGGCAGGGGCAGGGGATAGAGACCCAGTACTTC.

The chain has TRBV18 and TRBJ1-1; D gene unclear. The CDR3 runs to 13 residues. V lost 5 bases to trimming and J lost 5 bases, with 12 bases between them. Germline-derived CDR1 and CDR2 are KGHSH and LQKENI. CDR3 coding DNA: TGTGCCAGCTCAGAAACGGCGAAGACTGAAGCTTTCTTT. Translated, it gives CASSETAKTEAFF.